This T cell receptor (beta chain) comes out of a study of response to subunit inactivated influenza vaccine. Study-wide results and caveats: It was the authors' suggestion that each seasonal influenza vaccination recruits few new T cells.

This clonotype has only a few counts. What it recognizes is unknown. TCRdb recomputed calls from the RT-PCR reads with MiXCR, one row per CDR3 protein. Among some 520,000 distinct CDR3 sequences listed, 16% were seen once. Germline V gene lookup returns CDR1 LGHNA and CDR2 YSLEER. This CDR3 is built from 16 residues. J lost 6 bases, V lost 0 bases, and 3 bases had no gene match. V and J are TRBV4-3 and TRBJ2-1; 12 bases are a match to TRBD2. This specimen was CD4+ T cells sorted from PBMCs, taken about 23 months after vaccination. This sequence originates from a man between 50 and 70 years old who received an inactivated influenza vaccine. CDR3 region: CASSQETSGGPNEQFF. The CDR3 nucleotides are TGCGCCAGCAGCCAAGAAACTAGCGGGGGGCCCAATGAGCAGTTCTTC.